This T cell receptor (beta chain) was sequenced for a study of shared T cell receptors in the human thymus. The length of the CDR3 is 14 residues. The V segment lost 3 bases and the J segment 4 bases; nucleotides outside the gene matches: 5. The germline gives CDR1 MGHRA, CDR2 YSYEKL. TCRdb's copy holds only in-frame clones and misses some; the assay was immunoSEQ multiplex PCR. The sample gives almost 550,000 clones, around 78% of which show up once; less than 0.015% is in the top ten. Separately, the same data were catalogued under a study of human thymus T cells.

This rearrangement joins TRBV4-1 to TRBJ2-7; 8 bases line up with TRBD1. This sequence originates from a boy under two years old with a congenital heart defect. The sequenced material came from thymocytes. The CDR3 reads CASSQSDRGYEQYF. The CDR3 DNA reads as TGCGCCAGCAGCCAGAGTGACAGGGGATACGAGCAGTACTTC.